These 15 T cell receptor beta chains were all obtained from the same sample, sequenced in a study of cytomegalovirus exposure and HLA in healthy donors. In the PCR, 60 Vbeta and 13 Jbeta primers were used. Only in-frame clones appear in the TCRdb table, and some are missing; sequencing was by immunoSEQ multiplex PCR. The sample has roughly 250,000 clones; 75% to 85% are singletons. The sample taken for sequencing was PBMCs. The receptors derive from a girl aged 2 to 10 in good health and CMV-seronegative.

V and J are TRBV4-2 and TRBJ2-1, with 11 bases matching TRBD2. Trimming at V came to 0 bases and at J to 3 bases, leaving 4 bases not matched to a gene. Germline V lookup: CDR1 LGHNA, CDR2 YNFKEQ. This CDR3 is 17 amino acids long. The CDR3 region has the DNA TGTGCCAGCAGCCAAGATCCGGGGACTAGCGGCTACAATGAGCAGTTCTTC. This gives the protein CASSQDPGTSGYNEQFF.

J is TRBJ2-7 and V is TRBV18; 11 bases are shared with TRBD1. This CDR3 has 16 residues. V lost 2 bases to trimming and J lost 3 bases; unmatched junction nucleotides: 6. CDR1 KGHSH and CDR2 LQKENI come from the germline V gene. The CDR3 DNA reads TGTGCCAGCTCACCATCCGGACAGGGGGCCAACTACGAGCAGTACTTC. Residues: CASSPSGQGANYEQYF. The full variable domain, completed using reference TRBV18 and TRBJ2-7, is NAGVMQNPRHLVRRRGQEARLRCSPMKGHSHVYWYRQLPEEGLKFMVYLQKENIIDESGMPKERFSAEFPKEGPSILRIQQVVRGDSAAYFCASSPSGQGANYEQYFGPGTRLTVT.

This clone has only one observation. This chain joins TRBV4-1 and TRBJ2-7; the D gene is possibly TRBD2 (5 bases). Germline values: CDR1 MGHRA, CDR2 YSYEKL. This CDR3 has 13 amino acids. Deletions cut 5 bases from V and 9 bases from J, with 17 bases between. In DNA form, the CDR3 reads TGCGCCAGCAGCACAGACAAGGAGGTCGGGCAGTACTTC. It specifies CASSTDKEVGQYF.

This chain connects TRBV18 to TRBJ2-7; TRBD2 matches 9 bases. This CDR3 spans 15 amino acids. In germline, CDR1 is KGHSH, CDR2 LQKENI. V dropped 5 bases and J dropped 2; count of bases not matched to a gene: 7. The CDR3 loop reads CASSGSGGLAYEQYF. As DNA, the CDR3 is TGTGCCAGCTCAGGCAGCGGGGGGCTCGCCTACGAGCAGTACTTC.

This clone came up a few times. The junction departs from germline at one end; a sequencing error may be responsible. Written as DNA, the CDR3 is TGTTCCAGCAGCCCATCTCGGTCCGCGCTAACAGATACGCAGTATTTT. This encodes CSSSPSRSALTDTQYF. V gene TRBV7-9 combines with J gene TRBJ2-3, with D uncertain. The CDR3 is 16 amino acids. Germline lookup yields CDR1 SEHNR and CDR2 FQNEAQ (reference sequence). Filled out from reference TRBV7-9 and TRBJ2-3, the complete variable domain reads DTGVSQNPRHKITKRGQNVTFRCDPISEHNRLYWYRQTLGQGPEFLTYFQNEAQLEKSRLLSDRFSAERPKGSFSTLEIQRTEQGDSAMYLCSSSPSRSALTDTQYFGPGTRLTVL.

The chain combines TRBV13 with TRBJ1-2, with TRBD1 identical over 11 bases. Trimming removed 5 bases from V and 4 bases from J; junction bases left unmatched: 6. Germline values: CDR1 PRHDT, CDR2 FYEKMQ (reference sequence). This CDR3 is 15 amino acids long. The CDR3 DNA is TGTGCCAGCAGCACCGGACAGGGGGCAACCTATGGCTACACCTTC. Its translation: CASSTGQGATYGYTF.

The chain combines TRBV5-1 with TRBJ2-3, with 10 bases that match TRBD2. The junction had 11 bases not matched to a gene; V was cut back by 7 bases and J by 6 bases. The germline V gene has CDR1 SGHRS and CDR2 YFSETQ. The CDR3 has 15 residues. For the CDR3, the DNA is TGCGCCAGCGCCTTATCAAGCGGGGGGGCTGATACGCAGTATTTT. It translates to CASALSSGGADTQYF.

The rearrangement joins TRBV19 to TRBJ2-3, with 7 bases identical to TRBD2. V gave up 8 bases and J gave up 1 base; unmatched junction bases: 6. This CDR3 has 14 amino acids. In germline, CDR1 is LNHDA, CDR2 SQIVND (reference sequence). The CDR3 DNA is TGTGCCAGTTCTCGTACTAGCGGCACAGATACGCAGTATTTT. Its protein is CASSRTSGTDTQYF.

The rearrangement uses TRBV6-5 and TRBJ2-5; D is unresolved. Trimming cost V 5 bases and J 2 bases, with 9 bases left between them. The CDR3 is made up of 13 amino acids. Germline CDR1 reads MNHEY; CDR2 reads SVGAGI. Here the CDR3 reads CASSQHPQETQYF. The CDR3 coding sequence is TGTGCCAGCAGTCAACATCCTCAAGAGACCCAGTACTTC.

V is TRBV21-1 and J is TRBJ2-7; the table calls TRBD2, which could not be checked here. TRBV21-1 is listed as a pseudogene. This CDR3 has 13 amino acids. The CDR3 is CASSKAGGYEQYF. The CDR3 region has the DNA TGTGCCAGCAGCAAAGCTGGAGGGTACGAGCAGTACTTC.

Concerning this clone: An end of the junction differs from the germline gene, which may be a read error. The V and J genes are TRBV7-9 and TRBJ2-3, with 10 bases identical to TRBD1. CDR3 length: 17 amino acids. Per the germline V gene, CDR1 is SEHNR and CDR2 is FQNEAQ (reference sequence). The CDR3 coding sequence is TGTTCCAGCAGCTTATGGGGACAGGGGCGAAACACAGATACGCAGTATTTT. Protein sequence: CSSSLWGQGRNTDTQYF.

This clone was seen more than once but under ten times. The rearrangement uses TRBV5-5 and TRBJ2-1, with TRBD2 matching 7 bases. The junction had 8 bases not matched to a gene; V was cut back by 0 bases and J by 8 bases. This CDR3 spans 15 amino acids. The V gene's germline CDR1 is SGHKS and CDR2 YYEKEE (reference sequence). CDR3 coding DNA: TGTGCCAGCAGCTTGGCCGGACTCCGGGAGGATGAGCAGTTCTTC. Translated, it gives CASSLAGLREDEQFF.

This chain uses TRBV28 with TRBJ2-7; 8 nucleotides agree with TRBD2. Germline CDR1 MDHEN, CDR2 SYDVKM. Unmatched junction bases numbered 27, after V lost 6 bases and J lost 5 bases. CDR3 size: 20 residues. The CDR3 DNA sequence: TGTGCCAGCAGCCCACGGTGGGGGGGGCGTCAGCCGGGGGGGATGCACGAGCAGTACTTC. Residues: CASSPRWGGRQPGGMHEQYF.

The V call is TRBV14, the J call TRBJ1-2; D remains ambiguous. Germline lookup yields CDR1 SGHDN and CDR2 FVKESK. The CDR3 length is 16 residues. Trimming removed 2 bases from V and 5 bases from J, with 18 bases in between. The CDR3 DNA reads as TGTGCCAGCAGCCAACTAGACGATCTTAGGAATTATGGCTACACCTTC. Amino acid sequence: CASSQLDDLRNYGYTF.

V usage is TRBV6-5 and J usage is TRBJ2-7, with 11 positions matching TRBD2. The germline V gene encodes CDR1 MNHEY and CDR2 SVGAGI. The CDR3 covers 12 residues. J gave up 13 bases and V 8 bases, and 10 bases lay outside the gene matches. CDR3 amino acids: CASGLAGGPTYF. CDR3 nucleotides: TGTGCCAGCGGGTTAGCGGGAGGGCCCACATACTTC.